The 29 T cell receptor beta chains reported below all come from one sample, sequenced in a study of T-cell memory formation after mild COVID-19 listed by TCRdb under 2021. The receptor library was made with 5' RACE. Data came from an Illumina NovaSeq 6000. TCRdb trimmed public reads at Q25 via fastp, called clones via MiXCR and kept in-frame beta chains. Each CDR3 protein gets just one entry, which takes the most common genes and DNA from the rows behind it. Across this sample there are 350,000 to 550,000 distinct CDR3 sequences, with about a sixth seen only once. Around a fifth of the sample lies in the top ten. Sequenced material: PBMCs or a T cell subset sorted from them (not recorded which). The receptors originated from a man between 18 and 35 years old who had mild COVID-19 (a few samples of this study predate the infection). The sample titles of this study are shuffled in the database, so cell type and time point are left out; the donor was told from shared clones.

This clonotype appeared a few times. In DNA form, the CDR3 reads TGTGCCAGCACCCCATACGAGCAGTACGTC. Protein: CASTPYEQYV. The chain carries TRBV27 and TRBJ2-7; no firm D call. CDR1 and CDR2 from the germline V gene are MNHEY and SMNVEV (reference sequence). The CDR3 sequence is 10 residues long. The ends were cut back, 7 bases at V and 4 bases at J, with 5 bases in the middle.

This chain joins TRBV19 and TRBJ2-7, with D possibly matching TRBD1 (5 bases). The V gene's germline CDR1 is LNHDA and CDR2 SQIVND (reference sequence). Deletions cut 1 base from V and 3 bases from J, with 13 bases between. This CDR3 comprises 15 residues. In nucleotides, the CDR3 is TGTGCCAGTAGTATAGCTGGGGCAAGCTTCTACGAGCAGTACTTC. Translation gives CASSIAGASFYEQYF.

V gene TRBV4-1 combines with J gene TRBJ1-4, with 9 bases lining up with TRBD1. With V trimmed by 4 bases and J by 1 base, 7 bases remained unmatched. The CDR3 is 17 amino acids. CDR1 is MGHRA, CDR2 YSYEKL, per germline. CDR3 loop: CASSPPGQGGTNEKLFF. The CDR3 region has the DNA TGCGCCAGCAGCCCCCCGGGACAGGGAGGAACTAATGAAAAACTGTTTTTT.

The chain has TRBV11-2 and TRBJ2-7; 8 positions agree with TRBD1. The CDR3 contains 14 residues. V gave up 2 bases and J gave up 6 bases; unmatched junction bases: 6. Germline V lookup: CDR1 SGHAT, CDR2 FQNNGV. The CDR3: CASSLTGQGSEQYF. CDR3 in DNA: TGTGCCAGCAGCTTAACCGGACAGGGAAGCGAGCAGTACTTC. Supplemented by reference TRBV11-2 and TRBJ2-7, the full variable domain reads EAGVAQSPRYKIIEKRQSVAFWCNPISGHATLYWYQQILGQGPKLLIQFQNNGVVDDSQLPKDRFSAERLKGVDSTLKIQPAKLEDSAVYLCASSLTGQGSEQYFGPGTRLTVT.

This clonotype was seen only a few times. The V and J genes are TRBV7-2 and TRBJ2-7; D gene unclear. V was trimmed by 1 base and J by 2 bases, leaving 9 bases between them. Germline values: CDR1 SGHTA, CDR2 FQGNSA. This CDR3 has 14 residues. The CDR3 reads CASSLGGFAYEQYF. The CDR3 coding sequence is TGTGCCAGCAGCTTAGGGGGATTCGCCTACGAGCAGTACTTC. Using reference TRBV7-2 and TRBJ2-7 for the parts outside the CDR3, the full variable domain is GAGVSQSPSNKVTEKGKDVELRCDPISGHTALYWYRQSLGQGLEFLIYFQGNSAPDKSGLPSDRFSAERTGGSVSTLTIQRTQQEDSAVYLCASSLGGFAYEQYFGPGTRLTVT.

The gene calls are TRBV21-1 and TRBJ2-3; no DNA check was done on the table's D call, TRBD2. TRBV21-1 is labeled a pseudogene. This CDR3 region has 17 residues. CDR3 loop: CASSEGALAGGRDTQYF. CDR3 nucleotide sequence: TGTGCCAGCAGCGAAGGGGCCCTAGCGGGGGGTCGAGATACGCAGTATTTT.

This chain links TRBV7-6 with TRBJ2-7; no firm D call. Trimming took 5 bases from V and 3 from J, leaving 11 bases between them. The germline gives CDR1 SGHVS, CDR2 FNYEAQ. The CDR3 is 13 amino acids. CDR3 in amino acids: CASSRGELYEQYF. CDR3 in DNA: TGTGCCAGCAGCCGCGGTGAACTCTACGAGCAGTACTTC.

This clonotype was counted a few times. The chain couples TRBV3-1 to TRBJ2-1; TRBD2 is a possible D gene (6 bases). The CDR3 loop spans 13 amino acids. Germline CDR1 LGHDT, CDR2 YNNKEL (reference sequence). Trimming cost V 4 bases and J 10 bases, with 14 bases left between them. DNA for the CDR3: TGTGCCAGCAGCCCAAGGGGCGGGGAAGAGCAGTTCTTC. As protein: CASSPRGGEEQFF.

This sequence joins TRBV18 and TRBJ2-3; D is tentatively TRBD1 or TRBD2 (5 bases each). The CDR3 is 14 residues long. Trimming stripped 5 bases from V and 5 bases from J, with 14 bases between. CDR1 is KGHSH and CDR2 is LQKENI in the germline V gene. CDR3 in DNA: TGTGCCAGCTCAGCTGGGACCGGAGGAGATACGCAGTATTTT. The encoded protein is CASSAGTGGDTQYF. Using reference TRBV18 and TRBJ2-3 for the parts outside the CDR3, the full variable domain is NAGVMQNPRHLVRRRGQEARLRCSPMKGHSHVYWYRQLPEEGLKFMVYLQKENIIDESGMPKERFSAEFPKEGPSILRIQQVVRGDSAAYFCASSAGTGGDTQYFGPGTRLTVL.

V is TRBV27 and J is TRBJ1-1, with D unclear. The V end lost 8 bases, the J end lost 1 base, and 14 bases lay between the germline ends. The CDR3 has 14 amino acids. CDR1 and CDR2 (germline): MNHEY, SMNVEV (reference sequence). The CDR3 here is CASGGLPPNTEAFF. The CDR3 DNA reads TGTGCCAGCGGAGGACTCCCTCCGAACACTGAAGCTTTCTTT.

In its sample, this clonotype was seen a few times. The CDR3 reads CASSEPQGLDTQYF. For the CDR3, the DNA is TGTGCCAGCAGTGAACCCCAGGGTCTGGATACGCAGTATTTT. The V and J genes are TRBV25-1 and TRBJ2-3; maybe TRBD1 (5 bases). Germline CDR1 and CDR2: MGHDK and SYGVNS. This CDR3 region has 14 residues. V shed 2 bases and J shed 6 bases, with 12 bases lying between them.

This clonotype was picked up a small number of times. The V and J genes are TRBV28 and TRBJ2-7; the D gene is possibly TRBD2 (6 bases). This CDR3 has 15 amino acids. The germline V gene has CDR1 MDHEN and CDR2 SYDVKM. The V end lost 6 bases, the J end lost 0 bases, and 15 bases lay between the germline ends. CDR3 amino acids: CASRQGGTHSYEQYV. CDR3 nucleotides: TGTGCCAGCAGGCAGGGCGGGACGCACTCCTACGAGCAGTACGTC.

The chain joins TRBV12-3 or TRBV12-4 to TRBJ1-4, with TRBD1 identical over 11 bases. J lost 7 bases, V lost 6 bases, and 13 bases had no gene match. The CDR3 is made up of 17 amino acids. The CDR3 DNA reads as TGTGCCAGCAGCCGGGGGGGACAGGGGGTACACAGTGAAAAACTGTTTTTT. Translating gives CASSRGGQGVHSEKLFF.

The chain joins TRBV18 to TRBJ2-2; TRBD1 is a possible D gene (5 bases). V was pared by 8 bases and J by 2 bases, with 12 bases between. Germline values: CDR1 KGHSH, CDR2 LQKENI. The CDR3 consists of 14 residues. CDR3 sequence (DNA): TGTGCCAGCCGATTTGACAGAAACACCGGGGAGCTGTTTTTT. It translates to CASRFDRNTGELFF.

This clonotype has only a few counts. CDR3 region: CASSLDPRETQYF. CDR3 in DNA: TGTGCCAGCAGCTTGGACCCCCGGGAGACCCAGTACTTC. The V and J genes are TRBV7-3 and TRBJ2-5, with unresolved D. The CDR3 covers 13 residues. Germline V gene lookup returns CDR1 SGHTA and CDR2 FQGTGA. The germline V and J ends were trimmed by 3 bases and 5 bases, with 10 bases remaining between them.

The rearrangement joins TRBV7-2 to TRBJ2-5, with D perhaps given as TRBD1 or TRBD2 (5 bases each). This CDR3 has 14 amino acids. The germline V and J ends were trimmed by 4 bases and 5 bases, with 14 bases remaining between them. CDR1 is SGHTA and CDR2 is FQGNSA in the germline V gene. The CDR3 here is CASSSGTVVETQYF. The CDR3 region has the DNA TGTGCCAGCAGCTCAGGGACGGTGGTGGAGACCCAGTACTTC.

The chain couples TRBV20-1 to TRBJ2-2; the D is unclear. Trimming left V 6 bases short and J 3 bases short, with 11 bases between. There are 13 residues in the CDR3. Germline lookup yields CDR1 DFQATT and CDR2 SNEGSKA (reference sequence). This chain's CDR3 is CSAKTPDTGELFF. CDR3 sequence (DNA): TGCAGTGCAAAGACCCCTGACACCGGGGAGCTGTTTTTT.

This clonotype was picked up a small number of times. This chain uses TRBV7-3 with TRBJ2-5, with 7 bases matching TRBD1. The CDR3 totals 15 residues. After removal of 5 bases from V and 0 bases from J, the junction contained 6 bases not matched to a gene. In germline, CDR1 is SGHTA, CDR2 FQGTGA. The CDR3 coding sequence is TGTGCCAGCAGCCCGACAGGGCCGTACCAAGAGACCCAGTACTTC. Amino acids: CASSPTGPYQETQYF. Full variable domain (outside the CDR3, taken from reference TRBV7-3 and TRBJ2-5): GAGVSQTPSNKVTEKGKYVELRCDPISGHTALYWYRQSLGQGPEFLIYFQGTGAADDSGLPNDRFFAVRPEGSVSTLKIQRTERGDSAVYLCASSPTGPYQETQYFGPGTRLLVL.

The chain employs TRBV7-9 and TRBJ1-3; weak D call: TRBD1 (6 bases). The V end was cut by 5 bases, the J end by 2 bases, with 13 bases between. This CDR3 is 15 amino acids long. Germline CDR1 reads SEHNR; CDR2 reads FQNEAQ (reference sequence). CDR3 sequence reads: CASSLRGVAGNTIYF. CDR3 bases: TGTGCCAGCAGCCTCAGGGGAGTGGCTGGAAACACCATATATTTT. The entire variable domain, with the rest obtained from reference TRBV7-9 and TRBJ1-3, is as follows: DTGVSQNPRHKITKRGQNVTFRCDPISEHNRLYWYRQTLGQGPEFLTYFQNEAQLEKSRLLSDRFSAERPKGSFSTLEIQRTEQGDSAMYLCASSLRGVAGNTIYFGEGSWLTVV.

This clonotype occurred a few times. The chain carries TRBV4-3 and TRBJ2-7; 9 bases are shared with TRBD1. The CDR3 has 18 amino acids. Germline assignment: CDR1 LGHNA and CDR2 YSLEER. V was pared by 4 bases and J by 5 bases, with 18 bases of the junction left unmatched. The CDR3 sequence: CASSPTFEPGQGSHEQYV. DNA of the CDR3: TGCGCCAGCAGCCCCACCTTCGAACCGGGACAGGGATCCCACGAGCAGTACGTC.

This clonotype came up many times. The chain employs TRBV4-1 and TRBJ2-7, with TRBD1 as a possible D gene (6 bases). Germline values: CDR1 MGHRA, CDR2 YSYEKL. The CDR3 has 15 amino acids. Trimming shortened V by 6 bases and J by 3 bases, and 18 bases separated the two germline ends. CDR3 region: CASSTLPDRNYEQYF. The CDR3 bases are TGCGCCAGCAGTACGTTACCTGACAGGAACTACGAGCAGTACTTC.

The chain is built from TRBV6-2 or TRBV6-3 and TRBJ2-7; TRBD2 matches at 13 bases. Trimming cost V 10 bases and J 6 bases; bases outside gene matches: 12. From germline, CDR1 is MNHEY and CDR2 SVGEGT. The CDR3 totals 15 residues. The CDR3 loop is CATNNPGLAGREQYF. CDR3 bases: TGTGCCACCAACAATCCGGGACTAGCGGGGCGCGAGCAGTACTTC.

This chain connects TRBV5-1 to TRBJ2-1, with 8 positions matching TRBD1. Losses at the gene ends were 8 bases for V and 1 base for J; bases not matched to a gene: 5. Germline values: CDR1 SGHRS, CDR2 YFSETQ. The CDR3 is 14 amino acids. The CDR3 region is CARDRDRSYNEQFF. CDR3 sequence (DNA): TGCGCCAGGGACAGGGATAGGTCCTACAATGAGCAGTTCTTC.

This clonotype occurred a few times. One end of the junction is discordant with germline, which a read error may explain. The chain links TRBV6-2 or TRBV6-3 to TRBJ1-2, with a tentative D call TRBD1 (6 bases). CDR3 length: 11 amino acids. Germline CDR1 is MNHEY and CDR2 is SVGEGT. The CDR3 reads CASSYPTGSVF. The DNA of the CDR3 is TGTGCCAGCAGTTACCCGACAGGATCGGTCTTC.

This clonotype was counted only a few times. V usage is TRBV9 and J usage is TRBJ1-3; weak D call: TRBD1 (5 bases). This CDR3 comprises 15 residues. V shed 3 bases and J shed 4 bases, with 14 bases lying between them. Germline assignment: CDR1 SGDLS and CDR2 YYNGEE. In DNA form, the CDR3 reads TGTGCCAGCAGCGCGAATTCGGGGCGAGGAAACACCATATATTTT. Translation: CASSANSGRGNTIYF. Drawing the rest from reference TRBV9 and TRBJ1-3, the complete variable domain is DSGVTQTPKHLITATGQRVTLRCSPRSGDLSVYWYQQSLDQGLQFLIQYYNGEERAKGNILERFSAQQFPDLHSELNLSSLELGDSALYFCASSANSGRGNTIYFGEGSWLTVV.

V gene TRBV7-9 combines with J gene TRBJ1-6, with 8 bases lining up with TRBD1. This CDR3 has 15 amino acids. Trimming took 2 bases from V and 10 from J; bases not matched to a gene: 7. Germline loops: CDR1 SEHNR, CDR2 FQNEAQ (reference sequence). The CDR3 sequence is CASSLQGAATSPLHF. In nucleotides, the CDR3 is TGTGCCAGCAGCTTACAGGGGGCAGCAACATCACCCCTCCACTTT. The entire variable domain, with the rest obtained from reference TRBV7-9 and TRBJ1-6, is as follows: DTGVSQNPRHKITKRGQNVTFRCDPISEHNRLYWYRQTLGQGPEFLTYFQNEAQLEKSRLLSDRFSAERPKGSFSTLEIQRTEQGDSAMYLCASSLQGAATSPLHFGNGTRLTVT.

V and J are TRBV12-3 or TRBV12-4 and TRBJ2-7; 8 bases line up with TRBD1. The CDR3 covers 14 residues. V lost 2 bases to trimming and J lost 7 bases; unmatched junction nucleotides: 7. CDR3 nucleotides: TGTGCCAGCAGTTTACGTGACAGGGGTCGGGAGCAGTACTTC. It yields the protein CASSLRDRGREQYF.

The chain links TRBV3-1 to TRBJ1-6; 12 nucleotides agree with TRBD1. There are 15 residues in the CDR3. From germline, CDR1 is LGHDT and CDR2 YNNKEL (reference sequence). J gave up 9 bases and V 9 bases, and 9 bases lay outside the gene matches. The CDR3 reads CASRPGQGASSPLHF. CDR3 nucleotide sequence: TGTGCCAGTAGACCGGGACAGGGGGCGAGTTCACCCCTCCACTTT.

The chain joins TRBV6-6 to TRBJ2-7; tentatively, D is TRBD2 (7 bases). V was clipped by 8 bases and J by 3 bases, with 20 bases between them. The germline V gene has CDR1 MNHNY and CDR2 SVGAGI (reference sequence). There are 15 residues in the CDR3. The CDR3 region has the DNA TGTGCCAGCGGCGCGACGGGGGGCTCGTTCTACGAGCAGTACTTC. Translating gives CASGATGGSFYEQYF.